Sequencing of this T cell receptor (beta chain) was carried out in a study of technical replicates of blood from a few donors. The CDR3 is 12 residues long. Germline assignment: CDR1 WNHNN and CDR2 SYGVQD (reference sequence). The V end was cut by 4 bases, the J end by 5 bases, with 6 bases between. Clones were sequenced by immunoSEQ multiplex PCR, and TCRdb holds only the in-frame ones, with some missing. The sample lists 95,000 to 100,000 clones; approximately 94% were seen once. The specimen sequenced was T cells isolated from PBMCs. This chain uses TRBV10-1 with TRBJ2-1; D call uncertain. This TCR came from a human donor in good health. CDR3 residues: CASSVSNNEQFF. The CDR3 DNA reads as TGCGCCAGCAGTGTTTCCAACAATGAGCAGTTCTTC.